These 4 T cell receptor beta chains came from one sample sequenced in a study of metastatic and nonmetastatic thyroid tumors. TCRdb reanalyzed the PCR reads via MiXCR. The repertoire consists of some 93,000 clones, with 9.5% to 15% occurring once and the leading ten covering about 11%. Among the patients, none had received any treatment before thyroid surgery. Sample: blood. All receptors come from a female donor with papillary thyroid cancer or a benign thyroid nodule (not recorded which). Some clones in this sample may be carry-over from other donors' samples.

This clone came up many times. Other DNA variants within this sample encode the same CDR3. The chain has TRBV28 and TRBJ2-2; D remains unclear. Germline V gene lookup returns CDR1 MDHEN and CDR2 SYDVKM. This CDR3 comprises 12 residues. Trimming took off 3 bases at V and 5 bases at J, with 4 bases between the two ends. Here the CDR3 reads CASSFSTGELFF. In DNA, the CDR3 is TGTGCCAGCAGTTTTAGTACCGGGGAGCTGTTTTTT.

This clone was counted at least ten times. The rearrangement links TRBV29-1 to TRBJ1-2, with TRBD1 identical over 8 bases. CDR1 and CDR2 (germline): SQVTM, ANQGSEA. This CDR3 contains 11 residues. The CDR3 region has the DNA TGCAGTATACAGGGGGGCGAAGGCTACACCTTC. This gives the protein CSIQGGEGYTF.

This clone was counted between two and nine times. Since a much larger clone is just one base distant, this may be a read error. This sample also contains other DNA sequences that code for the same CDR3. The rearrangement joins TRBV7-3 to TRBJ2-5, with no clear D. The ends were cut back, 9 bases at V and 5 bases at J, with 16 bases in the middle. CDR3 size: 13 residues. Germline V gene lookup returns CDR1 SGHTA and CDR2 FQGTGA. As DNA, the CDR3 is TGTGCCAGTAGCATAAGTAGTACGGAGACCCAGTACTTC. It translates to CASSISSTETQYF.

This clone was observed at least ten times. The sample has other DNA sequences that encode this CDR3 too. The chain joins TRBV6-2 or TRBV6-3 to TRBJ1-5; D gene ambiguous. This CDR3 spans 15 amino acids. The germline V and J ends were trimmed by 2 bases and 7 bases, with 15 bases remaining between them. Looked up from germline, CDR1 is MNHEY and CDR2 is SVGEGT. The CDR3 DNA reads as TGTGCCAGCAGTTACGGTAACCGGGCGGTGCAGCCCCAGCATTTT. Its translation is CASSYGNRAVQPQHF.